This T cell receptor (beta chain) was sequenced in a study of cytomegalovirus exposure and HLA in healthy donors. CDR3 length: 20 amino acids. Losses at the gene ends were 6 bases for V and 4 bases for J; bases not matched to a gene: 23. The germline V gene has CDR1 ENHRY and CDR2 SYGVKD. It was with 60 Vbeta and 13 Jbeta primers that the PCR ran. Here immunoSEQ multiplex PCR was the method, and the copy in TCRdb shows in-frame clones only, minus some. The sample carries 100,000 or so clones, approximately 88% recorded once. The sequence was obtained from a man between 18 and 35 years old in good health and CMV-seronegative. The sample taken for sequencing was PBMCs. The chain couples TRBV10-3 to TRBJ2-3; the match to TRBD2 covers 9 bases. The CDR3 DNA sequence: TGTGCCATCAGCTTTAACACAACCTCGGAGCTAGCGGGGATTTCAGATACGCAGTATTTT. As protein: CAISFNTTSELAGISDTQYF.